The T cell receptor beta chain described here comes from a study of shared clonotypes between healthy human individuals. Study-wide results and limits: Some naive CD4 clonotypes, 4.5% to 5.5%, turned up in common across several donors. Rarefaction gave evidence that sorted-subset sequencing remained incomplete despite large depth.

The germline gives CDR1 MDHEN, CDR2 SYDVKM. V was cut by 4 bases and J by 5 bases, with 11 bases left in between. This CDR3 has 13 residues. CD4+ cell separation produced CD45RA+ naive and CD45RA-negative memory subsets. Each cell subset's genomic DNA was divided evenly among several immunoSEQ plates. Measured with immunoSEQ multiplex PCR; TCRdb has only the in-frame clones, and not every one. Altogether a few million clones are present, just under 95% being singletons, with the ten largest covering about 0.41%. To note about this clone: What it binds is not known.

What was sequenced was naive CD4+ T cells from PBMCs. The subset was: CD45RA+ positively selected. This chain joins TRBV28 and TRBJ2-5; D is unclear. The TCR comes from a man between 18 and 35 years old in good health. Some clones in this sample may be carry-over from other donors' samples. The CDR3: CASSSAQSETQYF. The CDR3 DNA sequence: TGTGCCAGCAGTTCGGCGCAGTCGGAGACCCAGTACTTC.